This T cell receptor beta chain emerged from a study of cytomegalovirus exposure and HLA in healthy donors. The germline gives CDR1 SGHRS, CDR2 YFSETQ. Trimming cost V 6 bases and J 7 bases, with 13 bases left between them. The CDR3 totals 13 residues. Overall study findings and caveats: Through in vitro validation, a few CMV-associated chains were shown to be specific for CMV antigens. Associated with HLA alleles at 0.05 false discovery rate in a later analysis were 16,951 TCR beta sequences. A later analysis linked a missense DCLRE1C variant to TCR beta V- and J-gene trimming.

The PCR had 60 Vbeta and 13 Jbeta primers. The protocol was immunoSEQ multiplex PCR, while the TCRdb copy is restricted to in-frame clones and leaves out a portion. Counted here are about 210,000 clones, 82% occurring once; the ten biggest clones make up about 6.1%. All the people who gave samples were healthy bone marrow donors. This clone showed up just once. Antigen specificity is unknown. The chain combines TRBV5-1 with TRBJ2-2; tentative D call: TRBD2 (6 bases). Sequenced: PBMCs. This sequence was found in a man aged 35 to 55 in good health and CMV-seropositive. The CDR3 DNA reads TGCGCCAGCATGGAGGGATCGGGCGGGGAGCTGTTTTTT. This gives the protein CASMEGSGGELFF.